This entry lists 21 T cell receptor beta chains sequenced from one sample in a study of CD8+ T cells in alopecia areata. TCR sequencing used cDNA made by reverse transcription of extracted RNA. Sequencing was performed with immunoSEQ multiplex PCR; in TCRdb, only in-frame clones are kept and a portion is missing. Observed in the sample are over 250,000 clones, none of them singletons. Markers used for sorting pooled cutaneous lymph node cells were CD4, CD8alpha, NKG2D, NKG2ACE and others. The specimen was CD4+ T cells sorted from a lymph node. These receptors were taken from a C3H/HeJ mouse with alopecia areata. For this mouse line, the MHC haplotype is H2-k.

With regard to this clone: Gene names are mouse gene names. The observed sequence ends 4 residues before the CDR3 terminus, with the missing tail filled in from the germline J gene. The chain recombines TRBV1 with TRBJ2-5; 7 bases match TRBD2. The germline V gene has CDR1 NSQYPW and CDR2 LRSPGD (reference sequence). The CDR3 length is 15 residues. J lost 0 bases, V lost 3 bases, and 3 bases had no gene match. The CDR3 spells CTCSAPWGNQDTQYF. CDR3 DNA, as far as it was read: TGCACCTGCAGTGCTCCCTGGGGGAACCAAGAC.

Only a few counts were recorded for this clone. These gene names are mouse names. The sample carries other DNA sequences with the same CDR3. The CDR3 DNA, read in part, is TGTGCCTGGAGTCTACTGGGGGGTGCAGAA. Translation gives CAWSLLGGAE. The whole CDR3 sequence is CAWSLLGGAETLYF. The chain is built from TRBV31 and TRBJ2-3, with 8 bases fitting TRBD2. The read halts 4 residues ahead of the CDR3 end, with the missing end drawn from the germline J gene. The CDR3 runs to 14 residues. Germline trimming cut 0 bases from V and 1 base from J; bases unmatched to any gene: 0. Germline lookup yields CDR1 GKSSPN and CDR2 SITVG.

This clone was picked up a small number of times. Any gene name here is a mouse gene name. With the read ending 4 residues before the CDR3 end, the germline J gene is used to fill in that end. The chain couples TRBV19 to TRBJ2-1; 11 positions agree with TRBD2. Per germline, CDR1 FNHDT and CDR2 SITEND (reference sequence). The CDR3 runs to 16 residues. Trimming removed 5 bases from V and 2 bases from J; junction bases left unmatched: 6. The CDR3 here is CASRSDWGGYYAEQFF. The part of the CDR3 DNA that was read is TGTGCCAGCAGGTCAGACTGGGGGGGGTACTATGCT.

This clone has more than one count but fewer than ten. Gene labels here are mouse ones. Read sequence stops 4 residues before the CDR3 end, and the germline J gene provides the missing end. The same CDR3 also results from other DNA sequences found in this sample. The chain joins TRBV19 to TRBJ1-2, with a possible D match to TRBD1 (6 bases). V dropped 3 bases and J dropped 0 bases, with 12 bases sitting between them. CDR3 length: 15 amino acids. The germline V gene encodes CDR1 FNHDT and CDR2 SITEND (reference sequence). CDR3 amino acids: CASSKGQHANSDYTF. The CDR3 bases that were read are TGTGCCAGCAGTAAGGGACAACATGCAAACTCC.

About this clone itself: Gene names and germline match the mouse. The CDR3 end falls 4 residues outside the read, so it is completed with the germline J gene. This sample also contains other DNA sequences that code for the same CDR3. The V gene is TRBV3, the J gene TRBJ2-1; 10 nucleotides line up with TRBD1. This CDR3 region has 15 residues. Germline trimming cut 3 bases from V and 2 bases from J; bases unmatched to any gene: 1. Germline assignment: CDR1 SNHLY and CDR2 FYNGKV (reference sequence). This CDR3 is CASSFGTGDYAEQFF. Partial CDR3 DNA: TGTGCCAGCAGCTTCGGGACAGGGGACTATGCT.

Turning to this clone: Gene names follow the mouse nomenclature. The observed sequence ends 4 residues before the CDR3 terminus, with the missing tail filled in from the germline J gene. V is TRBV1 and J is TRBJ2-3, with D maybe TRBD2 (5 bases). The CDR3 is 15 amino acids. Germline assignment: CDR1 NSQYPW and CDR2 LRSPGD (reference sequence). Deletions cut 5 bases from V and 0 bases from J, with 12 bases between. The CDR3 loop reads CTCSPGLSSAETLYF. The part of the CDR3 DNA that was read is TGCACCTGCAGTCCTGGACTTTCTAGTGCAGAA.

About this clone itself: Gene names are the mouse ones. The read halts 3 residues ahead of the CDR3 end, with the missing end drawn from the germline J gene. The chain employs TRBV1 and TRBJ1-6, with D maybe TRBD1 (5 bases). TRBJ1-6 is given ORF status, its function remaining uncertain. V lost 5 bases to trimming and J lost 0 bases, with 11 bases between them. Per the germline V gene, CDR1 is NSQYPW and CDR2 is LRSPGD (reference sequence). There are 16 residues in the CDR3. The CDR3 protein is CTCSSQTVSYNSPLYF. CDR3 DNA, as far as it was read: TGCACCTGCAGTTCTCAGACAGTTTCCTATAATTCGCCC.

In this sample, this clone turned up a few times. Gene and germline names: mouse. Coverage ceases 4 residues before the CDR3 finishes, and the germline J gene fills in the end. The sample has other DNA sequences that encode this CDR3 too. The chain recombines TRBV13-1 with TRBJ2-3, with 9 bases aligning to TRBD1. The trim removed 4 bases at V and 0 bases at J, leaving 3 bases unmatched. CDR1 is NSHNY, CDR2 SYGAGN, per germline. CDR3 length: 15 residues. Here the CDR3 reads CASSPDRGSAETLYF. CDR3 DNA (partial): TGTGCCAGCAGTCCGGACAGGGGAAGTGCAGAA.

This clone was observed a few times. Germline and genes: mouse. This CDR3 is CASSQKGQNNSPLYF. CDR3 bases read: TGTGCCAGCAGCCAAAAAGGACAGAATAATTCGCCC. The rearrangement joins TRBV5 to TRBJ1-6, with D tentatively TRBD1 (6 bases). The read comes to an end 3 residues before the CDR3 does, leaving the germline J gene to fill in the end. TRBJ1-6 has ORF status, its function being uncertain. The germline V gene has CDR1 LGHNA and CDR2 YNLKQL (reference sequence). The CDR3 totals 15 residues. The V and J ends lost 2 bases and 5 bases respectively, with 10 bases between them.

As for this clone: Mouse germline and gene names are used. From the germline J gene comes the end of the CDR3, since the read stops 4 residues before it. The chain recombines TRBV14 with TRBJ2-2, with 12 bases fitting TRBD2. J was trimmed by 1 base and V by 4 bases; bases with no gene match: 2. The length of the CDR3 is 16 residues. Germline V gene sequence: CDR1 SGHDT, CDR2 FRDEAV. CDR3 amino acids: CASSRDWGENTGQLYF. Incomplete CDR3 DNA: TGTGCCAGCAGTCGGGACTGGGGGGAAAACACCGGG.

On this clone: Mouse names are used for the genes. The missing CDR3 end, 4 residues past where the read stops, is filled in from the germline J gene. This sample includes further DNA sequences coding for the same CDR3. The chain uses TRBV1 and TRBJ2-7, with a tentative D call TRBD2 (5 bases). This CDR3 is built from 12 residues. Germline V gene sequence: CDR1 NSQYPW, CDR2 LRSPGD (reference sequence). The CDR3 reads CTCSAVGYEQYF. The sequenced CDR3 bases are TGCACCTGCAGTGCAGTGGGGTAT.

This clone appeared a few times. Any gene name here is a mouse gene name. Sequencing ends 4 residues short of the CDR3 end; the germline J gene provides the rest. The gene calls are TRBV1 and TRBJ2-5; 7 bases map to TRBD2. The V segment lost 0 bases and the J segment 1 base; nucleotides outside the gene matches: 1. CDR1 is NSQYPW, CDR2 LRSPGD, per germline (reference sequence). This CDR3 region has 15 residues. CDR3 DNA (partial): TGCACCTGCAGTGCAGAACTGGGGTACCAAGAC. As protein: CTCSAELGYQD. The entire CDR3 protein reads CTCSAELGYQDTQYF.

As for this clone: Gene names are the mouse ones. The read comes to an end 4 residues before the CDR3 does, leaving the germline J gene to fill in the end. This sequence joins TRBV4 and TRBJ2-4; D gene unclear. CDR3 size: 14 residues. The germline V gene has CDR1 LGHDT and CDR2 YNNKQL (reference sequence). Trimming removed 3 bases from V and 0 bases from J, with 7 bases in between. The CDR3 region is CASSYLTSQNTLYF. The DNA read from the CDR3 is TGTGCCAGCAGCTATCTGACTAGTCAAAAC.

This clone was detected ten times or more. Gene names and germline refer to mouse. The CDR3 extends 4 residues past the end of the read, so its final part is completed from the germline J gene. This sample includes further DNA sequences coding for the same CDR3. This chain joins TRBV1 and TRBJ2-1, with D possibly matching TRBD2 (6 bases). V shed 3 bases and J shed 6 bases, with 9 bases lying between them. CDR1 and CDR2 from the germline V gene are NSQYPW and LRSPGD (reference sequence). This CDR3 region has 13 residues. CDR3: CTCSAGGGAEQFF. The sequenced CDR3 bases are TGCACCTGCAGTGCTGGGGGAGGTGCT.

Points on this clone: The gene names here belong to mouse. Sequencing ends 4 residues short of the CDR3 end; the germline J gene provides the rest. The chain joins TRBV19 to TRBJ2-5, with 8 bases aligning to TRBD2. Germline values: CDR1 FNHDT, CDR2 SITEND (reference sequence). The CDR3 is 15 residues long. After removal of 2 bases from V and 0 bases from J, the junction contained 2 bases not matched to a gene. Partial CDR3 DNA: TGTGCCAGCAGTATTGGGGGGGATAACCAAGAC. Translating it yields CASSIGGDNQD. The entire CDR3 reads CASSIGGDNQDTQYF. The full variable domain, with the rest looked up from reference TRBV19 and TRBJ2-5, is GGIITQTPKFLIGQEGQKLTLKCQQNFNHDTMYWYRQDSGKGLRLIYYSITENDLQKGDLSEGYDASREKKSSFSLTVTSAQKNEMAVFLCASSIGGDNQDTQYFGPGTRLLVL.

A few counts support this clone. Genes here carry mouse names. Other DNA sequences in this specimen translate into the identical CDR3. CDR3 amino acids: CASSDSQANTEVFF. CDR3 bases read: TGTGCCAGCAGTGATTCACAGGCAAACACA. The chain employs TRBV13-1 and TRBJ1-1, with D perhaps matching TRBD1 (5 bases). The CDR3 end lies 4 residues beyond the end of the read and is filled in from the germline J gene. Germline lookup yields CDR1 NSHNY and CDR2 SYGAGN. This CDR3 has 14 amino acids. Trimming shortened V by 1 base and J by 0 bases, and 7 bases separated the two germline ends.

This clone came up a few times. This clone may be a read error of a much larger clone one base away. All gene names here are mouse names. The sequenced fragment ends 3 residues before the CDR3 boundary, so the rest is inferred from the germline J gene. The gene calls are TRBV2 and TRBJ1-6, with 9 bases lining up with TRBD1. TRBJ1-6 counts as an open reading frame of uncertain function. Per the germline V gene, CDR1 is LGHNA and CDR2 is YSYQKL. The CDR3 totals 15 residues. The ends lost 3 bases at V and 3 bases at J; junction bases unmatched: 0. Incomplete CDR3 DNA: TGTGCCAGCAGCCAGACAGGGGGCTATAATTCGCCC. Translation: CASSQTGGYNSP. The whole CDR3 region reads CASSQTGGYNSPLYF.

About this clone: Genes and germline are mouse. The read comes to an end 4 residues before the CDR3 does, leaving the germline J gene to fill in the end. The chain has TRBV13-2 and TRBJ2-5, with a weak D call TRBD1 (5 bases). The V gene's germline CDR1 is NNHNN and CDR2 SYGAGS (reference sequence). The CDR3 covers 13 residues. The part of the CDR3 DNA that was read is TGTGCCAGCGGTGACCCAGGGAGCGAC. Translation gives CASGDPGSD. The full CDR3 is CASGDPGSDTQYF.

This clone turned up a few times. The gene names here belong to mouse. The sequenced fragment ends 4 residues before the CDR3 boundary, so the rest is inferred from the germline J gene. The rearrangement uses TRBV1 and TRBJ1-2; TRBD1 matches at 7 bases. Germline V gene lookup returns CDR1 NSQYPW and CDR2 LRSPGD (reference sequence). The CDR3 covers 12 residues. The CDR3 DNA, read in part, is TGCACCTGCAGTGCTGGGACAGAC. It is translated as CTCSAGTD. The complete CDR3 protein is CTCSAGTDDYTF.

In this sample, this clone turned up a few times. Mouse germline and gene names are used. The DNA ends 4 residues before the CDR3 does, and the rest of the CDR3 is filled in from the germline J gene. Other DNA variants within this sample encode the same CDR3. V usage is TRBV31 and J usage is TRBJ2-7; D is perhaps TRBD1 or TRBD2 (5 bases each). The CDR3 is 13 amino acids. Germline V CDR1 and CDR2: GKSSPN, SITVG. The V end was cut by 0 bases, the J end by 0 bases, with 6 bases between. This CDR3 is CAWSLGVSYEQYF. The CDR3 bases that were read are TGTGCCTGGAGTCTGGGGGTCTCCTAT.

On this clone: Here the gene names and germline are mouse. Partial CDR3 DNA: TGTGCCAGCAGTTTAGGGACAGGGGGAAACTCC. It is translated as CASSLGTGGNS. The complete CDR3 sequence is CASSLGTGGNSDYTF. This sequence joins TRBV14 and TRBJ1-2; 11 bases agree with TRBD1. The CDR3 is cut off 4 residues early in the read; its end comes from the germline J gene. Germline V gives CDR1 SGHDT, CDR2 FRDEAV. Trimming cost V 2 bases and J 1 base; bases outside gene matches: 1. CDR3 length equals 15 residues.